This T cell receptor (beta chain) was documented in a study of cytomegalovirus exposure and HLA in healthy donors (dated by TCRdb to the late 2010s). About the full investigation: An earlier analysis of 587 of the donors reported around 280 Gb of sequence data and 100 million to 120 million unique TCR beta sequences obtained from around 180 million T cells. The T cell repertoires of some 700 subjects were profiled by immunosequencing and related to cytomegalovirus serostatus. The number of typed donors differed by locus: roughly 629-640 for A, B, C, DRB1 and DQB1; about 520 for DQA1; about 600 for DPA1; and roughly 470 for DPB1. Across approximately 400 genotyped donors of the cohort, an average of about 240,000 unique TCR beta nucleotide sequences per donor were sequenced, and 15% to 20% of those sequences were non-productive. HLA typing covered class I and class II loci at four-digit resolution. Because of strong linkage in the cohort, a handful of DR-DQ haplotypes were treated as single units for association and clustering. In a later genetic analysis, genome-wide SNP genotypes for about three fifths of the roughly 670 donors were used, and that subset was treated as a discovery cohort. A separate validation cohort of about 110 different subjects was used in addition to the approximately 610-subject first cohort. Among the roughly 410 genotyped donors, approximately 81% belonged to the genetic ancestry cluster associated with self-reported Caucasian donors. In the later analysis, no new phenotypic data were used to find candidate immune exposures; instead, reliance was placed on TCR beta sequences and their occurrence across donors. An earlier analysis of several hundred of the donors used high-throughput TCR beta sequencing to judge whether each TCR beta V gene segment behaved as functional or pseudogenic. Donor age, sex, ethnicity and CMV serostatus were collected together with the repertoire data. A later analysis re-examined previously published TCR beta repertoires from about 700 donors and added high-resolution HLA genotyping to investigate patterns of TCR occurrence. To predict cytomegalovirus infection status, the study combined high-throughput TCR immunosequencing, statistical association of individual TCRs with disease status, and machine learning. All discovery cohort repertoires had been generated on a single sequencing platform. An early release that covered roughly 600 HLA-typed donors contained approximately 300 gigabases of sequencing data and tens of millions of unique TCR sequences. The study aimed to test whether signatures of past pathogen exposure could be identified by cataloging public T cell receptors. The investigation overall reported the following: Only TCR beta chains were sequenced in this cohort, and the absence of alpha or paired-chain data limited detectable features. The authors suggested that the approach could potentially be generalized to other disease states and immunological phenotypes. In a later analysis, several top co-occurrence clusters were reported to appear linked to parvovirus B19, influenza, CMV and Epstein-Barr virus. Some IMGT-functional V segments, including TRBV6-2 and TRBV6-3, could not be told apart with the 87-base-pair reads, so those segments were excluded. In a later analysis, HLA-associated TCR beta chains showed more clonal expansion and lower generation probabilities than non-associated chains that were equally common. Because HLA typing was unavailable for some donors at each locus, only the typed subset was used in association tests. A group of highly shared sequence variants was considered likely to be a technical artifact of the sequencing pipeline. The classifier was reported to diagnose cytomegalovirus status with high specificity and sensitivity in both the original and validation cohorts. Compared with the approximately 720-donor mean, donors in an Asian-associated ancestry cluster had fewer N-insertions in productive TCRs, according to a later genetic analysis. Linkage disequilibrium might explain the correlated functional status among segregating V segments, but an unknown experimental factor could not be ruled out. When HLA alleles, especially DR and DQ, strongly co-occurred, attributing TCR associations to individual alleles was difficult. A further reported finding was that TCR beta sequences accurately predicted the HLA-A and HLA-B alleles for most subjects in the first cohort. Across donors, most TCR sequences were observed very rarely, whereas some public TCRs were present in many individuals. The only immune exposure information available for the cohort was CMV serostatus. V-gene and J-gene trimming of TCR beta chains was associated with a missense DCLRE1C variant in a later genetic analysis, and the association was replicated in an independent cohort. The study gave a list of around 170 TCR beta chains associated with cytomegalovirus. Because counts were too low, some 17 rarely observed V segments, including chromosome 9 orphons, were excluded from the earlier analysis of 587 of the donors. A later analysis found that TCR association rates varied across HLA loci, with DRB1 alleles showing the most associated TCRs and HLA-C alleles the fewest. At a false discovery rate of 0.05, a later analysis linked under 20,000 TCR beta sequences to specific HLA alleles. Most CMV-associated TCR beta chains appeared to be HLA-restricted in a later analysis, and the HLA associations seemed to be driven largely by CMV exposure. Sequencing depth was assumed to be roughly uniform across donors in the presence/absence analyses, though that assumption may not hold. In an earlier analysis of around 600 of the donors, most TCR beta V segments appeared in productive rearrangements about 90% or about 30% of the time, broadly matching IMGT annotations. In vitro tests confirmed that a few of the cytomegalovirus-associated TCR beta chains recognize cytomegalovirus antigens.

The library was produced with the immunoSEQ multiplex PCR assay. The multiplex PCR relied on a mix of 60 forward primers for TCR Vbeta segments and 13 reverse primers for TCR Jbeta segments. Amplification of the CDR3 region of rearranged TCR beta genes was performed with a multiplex PCR assay on genomic DNA. The Illumina HiSeq System was used to sequence the amplified TCR beta libraries as 87-base-pair reads. The published analysis was carried out like this. A later analysis counted tens of millions of unique TCR beta chains across the 650 to 800 repertoires, and 10 million to 12 million of these chains were shared by at least two donors. A nearest-neighbor algorithm error-corrected the raw reads and collapsed the reads into unique sequences, merging closely related sequences to remove PCR and sequencing errors. Alignment of CDR3 sequences to IMGT reference sequences was used to assign V, D and J gene segments. For a sequence to be retained, a match of at least six nucleotides was required to both a V gene segment and a J gene segment. A rearrangement counted as productive if the CDR3 had no stop codons and remained in frame with V and J, and every other rearrangement counted as non-productive. Following IMGT convention, CDR3 was defined as the stretch from the second conserved V-encoded cysteine to the conserved J-encoded phenylalanine. Sequences without an unambiguous match to a single V gene segment were excluded from the earlier analysis of 450 to 650 of the donors. An earlier analysis of 550 to 650 of the donors classified V segments as functional when productive rearrangements were above 56.7% and as segregating when the standard deviation between donors was above 5%. A statistical classification framework was built for diagnosing cytomegalovirus status from the catalog of TCR beta chain sequences. In a later analysis, TCR nucleotide sequences were compared against IMGT/GENE-DB human TR gene sequences so that V and J genes could be assigned. In a later analysis, CDR3 sequences and most-parsimonious VDJ recombination scenarios were assigned using the TCRdist pipeline. In a later analysis, each TCR beta chain was defined by its CDR3 amino acid sequence together with its V-gene family, and reads without a unique V-gene family were excluded. A later analysis removed 550 to 650 highly shared, low-generation-probability nucleotide sequences to deal with suspected cross-contamination and a sequencing artifact. In a later analysis, a clonal expansion index for each public chain was calculated from normalized within-repertoire ranks of inferred template counts. Generation probabilities in a later analysis came from a VDJ recombination model fitted to out-of-frame rearrangements, and those results were checked against IGoR. Hypergeometric tests were used in a later analysis to score TCR-TCR, TCR-HLA and TCR-CMV co-occurrence, with a repertoire-size bias correction applied to the TCR pairs. A later analysis estimated false discovery rates by permuting HLA or CMV assignments 20 times. In a later analysis, co-occurring TCRs were grouped using DBSCAN, with TCRdist sequence similarity added in when clustering inside HLA-allele-positive subsets. Co-occurrence clustering excluded repertoires with fewer than 30,000 or more than 120,000 public chains, plus five with anomalous nucleotide sharing. TCRdb's version of the immuneACCESS table is confined to in-frame rearrangements and falls short of the full clone set. An unresolved V gene accounts for under half of the shortfall where checked; the remainder is of unknown origin. Clonal size and the V and J genes are those of that table, whereas D and trimming came from the DNA. The sample's table covers roughly 190,000 clones. 0.7% to 0.8% of the sample lies in the top ten.

Concerning this clone: This receptor's antigen is unknown.

In total, roughly 670 healthy bone marrow donors made up the cohort. At the time of sampling, all cohort members were nominally healthy, though unrecorded immune exposures were likely present. The donor was CMV seropositive and was included in the group of around 300 seropositive cohort members. A peripheral blood sample was collected from each donor, and TCR beta sequencing was performed on peripheral blood mononuclear cells. Genomic DNA extraction from the blood cell samples was performed with the Qiagen DNeasy Blood Extraction Kit. Spanning cysteine to phenylalanine, the CDR3 consists of 13 amino acids. The CDR3 DNA has 39 bases and is translated from base 1. As encoded in the germline V gene (reference sequence), CDR1 is SGHNT while CDR2 is YYREEE. V drops 4 bases and J drops 0 bases, leaving 8 bases in between.

Here the chain combines TRBV5-4 and TRBJ2-7, with the D gene too uncertain to name. This TCR derives from a woman aged 18-29 years in good health and CMV-seropositive. The sequenced sample was PBMCs. The sequenced DNA is TGTGCCAGCAGCCCGAGGAGCTCCTACGAGCAGTACTTC. It specifies CASSPRSSYEQYF.